These 25 T cell receptor beta chains originate from one sample sequenced in a study of regulatory T cells in long-lasting Graves disease. The time point here: newly diagnosed GD, antithyroid drugs for less than 3 months. After RNA was extracted from PBMCs, the TCR library was made from it. Assembly of TCR beta libraries relied on iRepertoire HTBI primers together with Arm-PCR of CDR3 regions. One entry per CDR3 protein results from TCRdb running MiXCR on the multiplex PCR reads. The sample gives roughly 380,000 distinct CDR3 sequences, less than 20% of which show up once; roughly 20% is in the top ten. The sample consisted of peripheral blood mononuclear cells (PBMCs), taken at new diagnosis, from a patient treated with antithyroid drugs. The source is a female donor with Graves disease.

This clonotype appeared many times. CDR3 DNA: TGCGCCAGCAGGGCCGGACAGGCGAACACTGAAGCTTTCTTT. Its protein product is CASRAGQANTEAFF. V is TRBV5-1 and J is TRBJ1-1, with 7 bases fitting TRBD1. Germline CDR1 SGHRS, CDR2 YFSETQ. With V trimmed by 5 bases and J by 1 base, 5 bases remained unmatched. This CDR3 comprises 14 residues.

This clonotype was picked up many times. V usage is TRBV6-1 and J usage is TRBJ2-5, with a weak D call TRBD2 (5 bases). The CDR3 has 13 amino acids. Trimming left V 5 bases short and J 5 bases short, with 12 bases between. CDR1 and CDR2 from the germline V gene are MNHNS and SASEGT. The DNA of the CDR3 is TGTGCCAGCAGTATCCCGACGGGGGAGACCCAGTACTTC. This gives the protein CASSIPTGETQYF.

This clonotype occurred many times. The chain employs TRBV28 and TRBJ1-2, with unresolved D. Trimming shortened V by 7 bases and J by 7 bases, and 19 bases separated the two germline ends. In germline, CDR1 is MDHEN, CDR2 SYDVKM. The CDR3 totals 14 residues. CDR3 amino acids: CASTTSGFRAGYTF. The CDR3 DNA sequence: TGTGCCAGCACCACTTCCGGGTTCCGGGCTGGCTACACCTTC.

J is TRBJ1-2 and V is TRBV7-9; D not resolved. Per germline, CDR1 SEHNR and CDR2 FQNEAQ (reference sequence). Trimming took off 1 base at V and 11 bases at J, with 8 bases between the two ends. The CDR3 is 11 amino acids. The CDR3 sequence is CASSLGPVYTF. DNA of the CDR3: TGTGCCAGCAGCTTAGGCCCCGTTTACACCTTC.

This clonotype was seen many times. The chain couples TRBV11-3 to TRBJ2-6; D may be TRBD1 (5 bases). Germline CDR1 SGHNT, CDR2 YENEEA. V lost 5 bases and J 0 bases, leaving 14 bases between the germline ends. This CDR3 region has 17 residues. The CDR3 is CASSTQDTVSGANVLTF. CDR3 bases: TGTGCCAGCAGCACCCAGGACACCGTCTCTGGGGCCAACGTCCTGACTTTC.

This clonotype was observed many times. The chain combines TRBV28 with TRBJ2-1; 9 bases line up with TRBD1. After removal of 6 bases from V and 8 bases from J, the junction contained 11 bases not matched to a gene. Germline lookup yields CDR1 MDHEN and CDR2 SYDVKM. This CDR3 contains 15 residues. Here the CDR3 reads CASSLGQGLWDEQFF. The CDR3 DNA follows: TGTGCCAGCAGCCTAGGACAGGGGTTGTGGGATGAGCAGTTCTTC.

This clonotype was seen at least ten times. A junction end diverges from the germline sequence, so it may reflect a read error. V usage is TRBV3-1 and J usage is TRBJ2-5; D gene uncertain. From germline, CDR1 is LGHDT and CDR2 YNNKEL (reference sequence). The CDR3 is 17 amino acids. CDR3 in DNA: TGTGCCAGCAGTCAAGAGGTGTCATCTTTTTACCAAGAGACCCAGTACTTC. This sequence encodes CASSQEVSSFYQETQYF.

This clonotype has a count of ten or more. V is TRBV7-9 and J is TRBJ2-5, with D tentatively TRBD1 (5 bases). Germline values: CDR1 SEHNR, CDR2 FQNEAQ (reference sequence). Trimming cost V 2 bases and J 5 bases, with 12 bases left between them. The CDR3 runs to 14 residues. The CDR3 protein is CASSLQGNEETQYF. The CDR3 DNA follows: TGTGCCAGCAGCTTACAGGGTAACGAGGAGACCCAGTACTTC.

This clonotype showed up many times. CDR3 region: CASSHPSLSSYNEQFF. DNA of the CDR3: TGCGCCAGCAGCCACCCGTCGTTGAGCTCCTACAATGAGCAGTTCTTC. The chain is built from TRBV4-1 and TRBJ2-1; no clear D. Germline lookup yields CDR1 MGHRA and CDR2 YSYEKL. Trimming removed 3 bases at V and 0 bases at J, with 12 bases between. This CDR3 has 16 residues.

This clonotype was recorded at least ten times. The V and J genes are TRBV27 and TRBJ1-2; TRBD1 is a possible D gene (5 bases). The CDR3 covers 15 residues. The V gene lost 3 bases and the J gene lost 4 bases, with 15 bases spanning the gap. Germline-derived CDR1 and CDR2 are MNHEY and SMNVEV (reference sequence). The CDR3 sequence: CASSFSRQGVYGYTF. CDR3 nucleotides: TGTGCCAGCAGTTTTAGCCGCCAGGGAGTCTATGGCTACACCTTC.

This clonotype was counted many times. The rearrangement joins TRBV6-2 or TRBV6-3 to TRBJ2-7; 7 bases agree with TRBD2. Germline-derived CDR1 and CDR2 are MNHEY and SVGEGT. V shed 7 bases and J 5 bases; nucleotides not matched to a gene: 8. The CDR3 runs to 13 residues. CDR3 protein: CASMASGEHEQYF. Written as DNA, the CDR3 is TGTGCCAGCATGGCTAGCGGAGAACACGAGCAGTACTTC.

This clonotype was found many times. The V gene is TRBV6-5, the J gene TRBJ1-5; D not certain. This CDR3 has 14 residues. V gave up 4 bases and J gave up 2 bases, with 9 bases separating them. Germline V lookup: CDR1 MNHEY, CDR2 SVGAGI. Here the CDR3 reads CASSSGGRNQPQHF. In DNA, the CDR3 is TGTGCCAGCAGTTCGGGAGGACGCAATCAGCCCCAGCATTTT.

This clonotype was observed at least ten times. J is TRBJ2-2 and V is TRBV7-3, with D possibly matching TRBD1 (6 bases). This CDR3 region has 14 residues. The germline gives CDR1 SGHTA, CDR2 FQGTGA. Trimming cost V 6 bases and J 0 bases, with 8 bases left between them. The chain's CDR3 is CASSGQPNTGELFF. The CDR3 DNA reads TGTGCCAGCAGTGGACAGCCGAACACCGGGGAGCTGTTTTTT.

This clonotype showed up many times. The genes are TRBV4-1 and TRBJ1-1, with a possible D match to TRBD1 (6 bases). Germline CDR1 is MGHRA and CDR2 is YSYEKL. The CDR3 contains 16 residues. V was clipped by 4 bases and J by 2 bases, with 17 bases between them. The CDR3 region is CASSPGTLQANTEAFF. The CDR3 DNA is TGCGCCAGCAGCCCGGGGACACTTCAAGCAAACACTGAAGCTTTCTTT.

This clonotype appeared a few times. The chain recombines TRBV24-1 with TRBJ2-3; TRBD1 or TRBD2 may be the D gene (6 bases each). V was trimmed by 4 bases and J by 2 bases, leaving 9 bases between them. The germline CDR1 and CDR2 sequences are KGHDR and SFDVKD. This CDR3 is built from 14 residues. The CDR3 loop is CATSDPGATDTQYF. In DNA, the CDR3 is TGTGCCACCAGTGACCCGGGGGCCACAGATACGCAGTATTTT.

The chain employs TRBV15 and TRBJ1-5; 8 bases are shared with TRBD1. The CDR3 runs to 14 residues. Germline values: CDR1 LNHNV, CDR2 YYDKDF (reference sequence). V was clipped by 5 bases and J by 7 bases; unmatched bases: 7. The CDR3 spells CATSDRGTTQPQHF. The CDR3 DNA sequence: TGTGCCACCAGCGACAGGGGTACAACACAGCCCCAGCATTTT. Full variable domain (missing parts from reference TRBV15 and TRBJ1-5): DAMVIQNPRYQVTQFGKPVTLSCSQTLNHNVMYWYQQKSSQAPKLLFHYYDKDFNNEADTPDNFQSRRPNTSFCFLDIRSPGLGDTAMYLCATSDRGTTQPQHFGDGTRLSIL.

This clonotype has only a few counts. V and J are TRBV6-1 and TRBJ2-5, with 7 positions matching TRBD2. The CDR3 contains 13 residues. The germline gives CDR1 MNHNS, CDR2 SASEGT. The J segment lost 5 bases and the V segment lost 10 bases, leaving 10 bases of the junction unmatched. The CDR3, as DNA: TGTGCCACCCTCAAACCCGGGGGGGAGACCCAGTACTTC. Its protein is CATLKPGGETQYF.

This clonotype was seen many times. This chain joins TRBV5-1 and TRBJ1-4; D unclear. The CDR3 is 16 residues long. Per germline, CDR1 SGHRS and CDR2 YFSETQ. Trimming removed 0 bases at V and 7 bases at J, with 16 bases between. The CDR3 spells CASSLVGGLVGEKLFF. Written as DNA, the CDR3 is TGCGCCAGCAGCTTGGTCGGCGGACTAGTTGGTGAAAAACTGTTTTTT. Drawing the rest from reference TRBV5-1 and TRBJ1-4, the complete variable domain is KAGVTQTPRYLIKTRGQQVTLSCSPISGHRSVSWYQQTPGQGLQFLFEYFSETQRNKGNFPGRFSGRQFSNSRSEMNVSTLELGDSALYLCASSLVGGLVGEKLFFGSGTQLSVL.

This clonotype occurred many times. V is TRBV6-2 or TRBV6-3 and J is TRBJ1-1; unclear D gene. Germline V gives CDR1 MNHEY, CDR2 SVGEGT. CDR3 length: 14 amino acids. Trimming cost V 2 bases and J 6 bases, with 13 bases left between them. The CDR3 coding sequence is TGTGCCAGCAGTTACCCGGCGTCACTGGCTGAAGCTTTCTTT. As protein: CASSYPASLAEAFF.

This clonotype was observed many times. V and J are TRBV5-1 and TRBJ1-1; 12 nucleotides agree with TRBD1. Per germline, CDR1 SGHRS and CDR2 YFSETQ. Losses at the gene ends were 2 bases for V and 4 bases for J; bases not matched to a gene: 12. The CDR3 totals 18 residues. CDR3 in amino acids: CASSFQYLGTGGITEAFF. As DNA, the CDR3 is TGCGCCAGCAGCTTCCAATACCTCGGGACAGGGGGCATCACTGAAGCTTTCTTT.

This clonotype was seen at least ten times. The chain links TRBV27 to TRBJ2-3; D ambiguous. Per germline, CDR1 MNHEY and CDR2 SMNVEV (reference sequence). V was cut by 7 bases and J by 0 bases, with 14 bases left in between. This CDR3 spans 15 amino acids. Written as DNA, the CDR3 is TGTGCCAGCACCCCAAATAGGGATAGCACAGATACGCAGTATTTT. This translates into CASTPNRDSTDTQYF.

This clonotype was observed many times. V usage is TRBV27 and J usage is TRBJ2-1; 9 bases align to TRBD2. This CDR3 contains 17 residues. Germline CDR1 and CDR2: MNHEY and SMNVEV (reference sequence). V lost 5 bases, J lost 2 bases, and 10 bases stayed unmatched. The CDR3 DNA follows: TGTGCCAGCAGTGAAGAATCGGCGGGGGGGCCCTACAATGAGCAGTTCTTC. This sequence encodes CASSEESAGGPYNEQFF.

In this sample, this clonotype turned up many times. This chain links TRBV7-9 with TRBJ2-3, with 8 nucleotides matching TRBD2. With V trimmed by 5 bases and J by 7 bases, 11 bases remained unmatched. CDR1 and CDR2 from the germline V gene are SEHNR and FQNEAQ (reference sequence). The CDR3 contains 15 residues. CDR3 in DNA: TGTGCCAGCAGCATCGGGGGGGCTAACCTTAATACGCAGTATTTT. It specifies CASSIGGANLNTQYF.

This clonotype has ten or more counts. The genes are TRBV2 and TRBJ2-1; D uncertain. In germline, CDR1 is SNHLY, CDR2 FYNNEI. Deletions cut 6 bases from V and 0 bases from J, with 9 bases between. CDR3 length: 14 amino acids. This chain's CDR3 is CASSLLSSYNEQFF. Written as DNA, the CDR3 is TGTGCCAGCAGCTTACTGAGCTCCTACAATGAGCAGTTCTTC.

Many counts were recorded for this clonotype. The V gene is TRBV24-1, the J gene TRBJ1-1, with TRBD1 matching over 10 bases. The V gene's germline CDR1 is KGHDR and CDR2 SFDVKD. There are 18 residues in the CDR3. Losses at the gene ends were 3 bases for V and 0 bases for J; bases not matched to a gene: 9. CDR3 protein: CATSDKTGGQILNTEAFF. The CDR3 nucleotides are TGTGCCACCAGTGATAAGACAGGGGGCCAAATCCTGAACACTGAAGCTTTCTTT.